This record concerns one T cell receptor beta chain sequence. Per the germline V gene, CDR1 is KGHSH and CDR2 is LQKENI. The CDR3 spans 15 residues. The junction had 6 bases not matched to a gene; V was cut back by 3 bases and J by 3 bases. Assay used: immunoSEQ multiplex PCR; TCRdb lists only in-frame clones, some missing. The sample has around 270,000 clones; 84% are singletons. The data belong to a study of blood T cell repertoires in COVID-19. The sequenced sample consisted of peripheral blood. This chain uses TRBV18 with TRBJ2-7, with 9 positions matching TRBD2. The TCR originated in a man aged 55 to 70 with acute or convalescent COVID-19. The CDR3 DNA sequence: TGTGCCAGCTCACCCCCAGCGGGAGGAGGCTACGAGCAGTACTTC. The encoded protein is CASSPPAGGGYEQYF.